Listed below are T cell receptor beta chains from one sample, sequenced in a study of cytomegalovirus exposure and HLA in healthy donors. Clones were sequenced by immunoSEQ multiplex PCR, and TCRdb holds only the in-frame ones, with some missing. This table has some 160,000 clones, more than 75% appearing once. Sequencing used PBMCs. Receptor source: a man aged 30 to 45 in good health and CMV-seropositive. CDR3s include the opening cysteine and the closing phenylalanine or tryptophan. Each record gives: J gene, V gene, clone size, D gene, CDR3 protein, CDR3 DNA. A D gene is named only where the DNA matches it firmly. Size is omitted from some rows. Given values are once, few, many or a class for expanded clones.

TRBJ1-1	TRBV6-1	once	TRBD1	CASSRDRGSNTEAFF	TGTGCCAGCTCCCGGGACAGGGGATCGAACACTGAAGCTTTCTTT
TRBJ1-1	TRBV29-1	few	NA	CSVVPASLNTEAFF	TGCAGCGTTGTCCCCGCGTCTTTGAACACTGAAGCTTTCTTT
TRBJ2-7	TRBV29-1	NA	NA	CSVEVGVGYEQYF	TGCAGCGTTGAGGTGGGAGTAGGCTACGAGCAGTACTTC
TRBJ1-2	TRBV7-9	NA	NA	CASSPQVFHNYGYTF	TGTGCCAGCAGCCCTCAGGTATTCCATAACTATGGCTACACCTTC
TRBJ1-1	TRBV6-4	NA	TRBD1	CASSLRDRGFGAEAFF	TGTGCCAGCAGTCTCCGGGACAGGGGCTTCGGGGCTGAAGCTTTCTTT
TRBJ2-7	TRBV7-8	NA	NA	CASSLDSGIYEQYF	TGTGCCAGCAGCTTAGATAGCGGTATTTACGAGCAGTACTTC
TRBJ1-2	TRBV7-3	NA	TRBD1	CASSPDRGQGYDGYTF	TGTGCCAGCAGTCCGGACAGGGGGCAGGGTTACGATGGCTACACCTTC
TRBJ2-5	TRBV5-4	NA	TRBD1	CASSSGTAQETQYF	TGTGCCAGCAGCTCGGGGACAGCCCAAGAGACCCAGTACTTC
TRBJ2-5	TRBV7-9	NA	NA	CSSSLTGETQYF	TGTTCCAGCAGCTTAACGGGGGAGACCCAGTACTTC
TRBJ2-1	TRBV27	NA	TRBD2	CASSPGLGWEFF	TGTGCCAGCAGTCCCGGACTAGGATGGGAGTTCTTC
TRBJ2-4	TRBV13	NA	TRBD1	CASLDRGYHENIQYF	TGTGCCAGCCTGGACAGGGGGTATCACGAAAACATTCAGTACTTC
TRBJ1-6	TRBV25-1	NA	TRBD1	CASSEGSGQIRNSPLHF	TGTGCCAGCAGTGAAGGTTCGGGACAGATTAGGAATTCACCCCTCCACTTT
TRBJ1-1	TRBV5-1	NA	NA	CASSLENRKAFF	TGCGCCAGCAGCTTAGAGAACAGGAAAGCTTTCTTT
TRBJ2-7	TRBV5-4	NA	NA	CASSLRGTPTSEQYF	TGTGCCAGCAGCTTAAGGGGGACCCCTACCTCCGAGCAGTACTTC
TRBJ2-1	TRBV7-9	NA	NA	CASSLGTHNEQFF	TGTGCCAGCAGCTTAGGCACTCACAATGAGCAGTTCTTC
TRBJ2-5	TRBV4-2	NA	NA	CASSPKVRDSAIETQYF	TGTGCCAGCAGCCCTAAGGTCCGGGACTCAGCCATTGAGACCCAGTACTTC
TRBJ2-2	TRBV9	once	TRBD2	CASSVVVAGGPGELFF	TGTGCCAGCAGCGTAGTCGTAGCGGGAGGGCCCGGGGAGCTGTTTTTT
TRBJ2-5	TRBV19	NA	TRBD1	CASSTGTEFQETQYF	TGTGCCAGTAGTACCGGGACAGAGTTTCAAGAGACCCAGTACTTC
TRBJ1-1	TRBV27	NA	NA	CASSLRGTNTEAFF	TGTGCCAGCAGTTTAAGGGGGACGAACACTGAAGCTTTCTTT
TRBJ1-2	TRBV7-9	NA	NA	CASSSTSDYYGYTF	TGTGCCAGCAGTTCGACATCGGACTACTATGGCTACACCTTC
TRBJ1-1	TRBV20-1	NA	NA	CSALTVTEAFF	TGCAGTGCTCTGACAGTGACTGAAGCTTTCTTT
TRBJ2-6	TRBV29-1	NA	NA	CSVDWANVLTF	TGCAGCGTTGACTGGGCCAACGTCCTGACTTTC
TRBJ1-1	TRBV11-3	NA	TRBD1	CASSLETGTEAFF	TGTGCCAGCAGCTTAGAGACAGGGACCGAAGCTTTCTTT
TRBJ2-4	TRBV4-3	NA	TRBD2	CASSQDRGGRVSKNIQYF	TGCGCCAGCAGCCAAGATCGTGGCGGGAGGGTTTCCAAAAACATTCAGTACTTC
TRBJ2-7	TRBV5-4	NA	NA	CASSLDLSSYEQYF	TGTGCCAGCAGCTTGGACTTGAGCTCCTACGAGCAGTACTTC
TRBJ1-2	TRBV4-1	NA	TRBD1	CASSQAPDRVSRYTF	TGCGCCAGCAGCCAAGCTCCCGACAGGGTCTCTCGCTACACCTTC
TRBJ1-5	TRBV6-6	NA	TRBD1	CASSETSGQGYQPQHF	TGTGCCAGTTCGGAGACCTCGGGACAGGGCTATCAGCCCCAGCATTTT
TRBJ1-2	TRBV5-1	NA	TRBD1	CASSSKQGAGYGYTF	TGCGCCAGCAGCTCAAAACAGGGGGCGGGGTATGGCTACACCTTC
TRBJ2-3	TRBV7-2	once	NA	CASSLLGGGSADTQYF	TGTGCCAGCAGCTTATTGGGGGGCGGGAGTGCAGATACGCAGTATTTT
TRBJ1-4	TRBV7-2	NA	TRBD1	CASSVRQGANEKLFF	TGTGCCAGCAGCGTCCGACAGGGGGCGAATGAAAAACTGTTTTTT
TRBJ1-6	TRBV27	NA	NA	CASSFGYRGSPLHF	TGTGCCAGCAGTTTCGGATATCGGGGATCACCCCTCCACTTT
TRBJ1-3	TRBV19	NA	NA	CASSIPGSGNTIYF	TGTGCCAGTAGTATTCCGGGCTCTGGAAACACCATATATTTT
TRBJ2-3	TRBV5-5	NA	NA	CASSLGATTNTDTQYF	TGTGCCAGCAGCTTGGGCGCGACTACTAACACAGATACGCAGTATTTT
TRBJ1-2	TRBV11-3	NA	NA	CASSSGAGSYGYTF	TGTGCCAGCAGCTCAGGAGCGGGATCTTATGGCTACACCTTC
TRBJ1-5	TRBV18	NA	NA	CASSPATGDWAYQPQHF	TGTGCCAGCTCACCAGCCACGGGGGATTGGGCCTATCAGCCCCAGCATTTT
TRBJ1-3	TRBV7-9	NA	NA	CSSSFTGLTGNTIYF	TGTTCCAGCAGCTTCACAGGGCTTACCGGAAACACCATATATTTT
TRBJ1-1	TRBV19	NA	NA	CASSLGGPNTEAFF	TGTGCCAGTAGCCTCGGGGGGCCGAACACTGAAGCTTTCTTT
TRBJ1-4	TRBV7-2	few	NA	CASSLEQFGKLFF	TGTGCCAGCAGCTTAGAACAGTTTGGAAAACTGTTTTTT
TRBJ1-6	TRBV5-8	NA	TRBD1	CASSSPGQGLSPLHF	TGTGCCAGCAGCTCCCCGGGACAGGGCTTATCACCCCTCCACTTT
TRBJ1-2	TRBV7-9	NA	TRBD1	CSSSLIPQGDAGYTF	TGTTCCAGCAGCTTAATTCCCCAGGGGGATGCTGGCTACACCTTC
TRBJ2-5	TRBV5-1	once	NA	CASSLVGSQETQYF	TGCGCCAGCAGCTTGGTGGGCAGCCAAGAGACCCAGTACTTC
TRBJ1-1	TRBV19	NA	NA	CAIRGRGDTEAFF	TGTGCCATCCGGGGGAGAGGGGACACTGAAGCTTTCTTT
TRBJ1-5	TRBV7-6	once	NA	CASSLWENQPQHF	TGTGCCAGCAGCTTATGGGAGAATCAGCCCCAGCATTTT
TRBJ2-1	TRBV7-9	NA	TRBD1	CASSHGQGDNEQFF	TGTGCCAGCAGCCATGGACAGGGGGACAATGAGCAGTTCTTC
TRBJ1-2	TRBV7-2	few	TRBD1	CASSSGGGYTF	TGTGCCAGCAGTTCAGGGGGAGGCTACACCTTC
TRBJ1-1	TRBV2	NA	NA	CASTGGLVNTEAFF	TGTGCCAGCACGGGAGGGCTGGTGAACACTGAAGCTTTCTTT
TRBJ2-3	TRBV29-1	NA	TRBD2	CSVILGLAGRNSHTQYF	TGCAGCGTCATCTTGGGACTAGCGGGACGGAATTCTCATACGCAGTATTTT
TRBJ2-2	TRBV7-9	once	TRBD2	CASSPGVAGGLNTGELFF	TGTGCCAGCAGCCCCGGGGTAGCGGGAGGTTTGAACACCGGGGAGCTGTTTTTT
TRBJ2-5	TRBV21-1	NA	NA	CASREGTQYF	TGTGCCAGCAGAGAGGGGACCCAGTACTTC
TRBJ2-1	TRBV5-1	NA	NA	CASTGTAYNEQFF	TGCGCCAGCACAGGGACTGCGTACAATGAGCAGTTCTTC
TRBJ2-5	TRBV5-1	NA	TRBD1	CASSFRDRGAVETQYF	TGCGCCAGCAGCTTCCGGGACAGGGGAGCGGTAGAGACCCAGTACTTC
TRBJ1-1	TRBV10-1	NA	NA	CASSESLGSTEAFF	TGCGCCAGCAGTGAGTCGTTGGGGAGCACTGAAGCTTTCTTT
TRBJ2-5	TRBV5-1	NA	TRBD2	CASRIVLAGGSQETQYF	TGCGCCAGCCGAATCGTACTAGCGGGAGGATCCCAAGAGACCCAGTACTTC